The source of this T cell receptor (beta chain) is a study of shared clonotypes between healthy human individuals. The V gene end was trimmed by 6 bases and the J gene end by 6 bases; junction bases not matched to a gene: 9. CDR1 and CDR2 from the germline V gene are MNHNY and SVGAGI (reference sequence). The CDR3 covers 15 residues. Study-wide findings and caveats: Naive subsets tended to show greater estimated richness than memory subsets. It was the non-shared clonotypes that had lower generation probabilities than clonotypes shared by all four donors.

The repertoire was sequenced with immunoSEQ multiplex PCR; TCRdb's copy has only in-frame clones and lacks some. The table has over a million clones, approximately 80% seen once; the top ten hold around 0.6%. Comments on this clone: Its antigen is currently unknown.

A CD45RA+ naive subset and a CD45RA-negative memory subset were split from CD4+ cells. The sample was memory CD4+ T cells from PBMCs. Subset noted: CD45RA-negative fraction. This rearrangement joins TRBV6-6 to TRBJ2-5, with TRBD2 identical over 11 bases. This TCR derives from a man aged 18 to 29 in good health. Some clones in this sample may be carry-over from other donors' samples. CDR3 sequence: CASRTGTSGAKTQYF. CDR3 DNA: TGTGCCAGCAGGACCGGGACTAGCGGCGCCAAGACCCAGTACTTC.